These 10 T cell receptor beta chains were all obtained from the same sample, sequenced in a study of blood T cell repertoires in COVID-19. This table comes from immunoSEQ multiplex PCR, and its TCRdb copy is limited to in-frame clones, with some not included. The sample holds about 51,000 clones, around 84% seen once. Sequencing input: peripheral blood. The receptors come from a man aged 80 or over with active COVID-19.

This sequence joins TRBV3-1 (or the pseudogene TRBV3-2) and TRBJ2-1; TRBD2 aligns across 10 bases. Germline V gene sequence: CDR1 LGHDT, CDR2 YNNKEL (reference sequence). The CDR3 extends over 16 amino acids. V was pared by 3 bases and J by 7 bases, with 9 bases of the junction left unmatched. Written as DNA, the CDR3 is TGTGCCAGCAGCCACACCGGGACTAGCGTCCAAAATGAGCAGTTCTTC. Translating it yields CASSHTGTSVQNEQFF.

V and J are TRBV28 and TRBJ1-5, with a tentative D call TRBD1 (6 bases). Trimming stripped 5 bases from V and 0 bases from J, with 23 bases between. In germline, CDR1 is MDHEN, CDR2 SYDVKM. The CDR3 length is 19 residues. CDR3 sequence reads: CASSRVLGGGGSSNQPQHF. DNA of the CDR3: TGTGCCAGCAGTCGCGTTCTGGGGGGGGGCGGTAGTAGCAATCAGCCCCAGCATTTT.

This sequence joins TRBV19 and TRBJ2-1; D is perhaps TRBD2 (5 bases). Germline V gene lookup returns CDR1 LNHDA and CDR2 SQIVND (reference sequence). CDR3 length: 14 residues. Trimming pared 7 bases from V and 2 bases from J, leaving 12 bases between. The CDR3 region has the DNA TGTGCCAGTATGGGAGTAGTTCCCTACAATGAGCAGTTCTTC. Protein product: CASMGVVPYNEQFF.

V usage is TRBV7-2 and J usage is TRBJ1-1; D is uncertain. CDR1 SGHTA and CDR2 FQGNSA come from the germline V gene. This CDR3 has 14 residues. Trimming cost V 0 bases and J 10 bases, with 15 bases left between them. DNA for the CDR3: TGTGCCAGCAGCTTAGCGTATGAGTCTTCGAGAGCTTTCTTT. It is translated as CASSLAYESSRAFF.

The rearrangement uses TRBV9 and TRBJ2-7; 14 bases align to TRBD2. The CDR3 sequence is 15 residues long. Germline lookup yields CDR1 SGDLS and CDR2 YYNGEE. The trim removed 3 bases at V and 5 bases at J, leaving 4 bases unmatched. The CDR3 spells CASSGLGLAGDEQYF. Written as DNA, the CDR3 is TGTGCCAGCAGCGGACTGGGACTAGCGGGAGACGAGCAGTACTTC.

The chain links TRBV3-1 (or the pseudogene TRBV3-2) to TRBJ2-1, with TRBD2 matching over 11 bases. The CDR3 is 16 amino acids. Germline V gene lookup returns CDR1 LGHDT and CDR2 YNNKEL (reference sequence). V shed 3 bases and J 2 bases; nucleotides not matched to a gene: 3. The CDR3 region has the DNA TGTGCCAGCAGCCATGAGACTAGCGGGGCCTACAATGAGCAGTTCTTC. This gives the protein CASSHETSGAYNEQFF.

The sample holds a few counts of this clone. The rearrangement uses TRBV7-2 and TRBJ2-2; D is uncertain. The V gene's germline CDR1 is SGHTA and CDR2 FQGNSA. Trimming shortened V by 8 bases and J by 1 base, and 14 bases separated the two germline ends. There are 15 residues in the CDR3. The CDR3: CASRLRAENTGELFF. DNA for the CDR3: TGTGCCAGCCGACTTCGTGCGGAGAACACCGGGGAGCTGTTTTTT.

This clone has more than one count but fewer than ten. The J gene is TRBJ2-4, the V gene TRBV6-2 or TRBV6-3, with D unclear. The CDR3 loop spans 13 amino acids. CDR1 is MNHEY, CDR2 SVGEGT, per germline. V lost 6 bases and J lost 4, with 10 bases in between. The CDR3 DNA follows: TGTGCCAGCAGCGGGCAGGTGAAAAACATTCAGTACTTC. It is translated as CASSGQVKNIQYF.

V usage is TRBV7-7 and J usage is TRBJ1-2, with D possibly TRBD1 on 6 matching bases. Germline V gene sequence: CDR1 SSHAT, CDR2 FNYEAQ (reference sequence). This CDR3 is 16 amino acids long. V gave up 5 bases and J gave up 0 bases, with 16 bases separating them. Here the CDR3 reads CASSPSGTRANYGYTF. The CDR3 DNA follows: TGTGCCAGCAGCCCGTCCGGGACAAGAGCTAACTATGGCTACACCTTC.

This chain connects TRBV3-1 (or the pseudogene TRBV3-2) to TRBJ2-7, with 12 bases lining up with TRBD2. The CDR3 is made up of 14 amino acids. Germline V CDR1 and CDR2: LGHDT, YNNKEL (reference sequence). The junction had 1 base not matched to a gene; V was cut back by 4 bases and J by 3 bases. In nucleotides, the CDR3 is TGTGCCAGCAGCCTGACTAGCGGGAGCTACGAGCAGTACTTC. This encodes CASSLTSGSYEQYF.